The sequence of this T cell receptor beta chain was determined in a study of post-analysis software for immune sequencing data. General study findings and limits: Relative to controls, patients with multiple sclerosis showed significantly lower normalized Chao1 diversity. Batch-matched samples strongly co-clustered by F measure. Five or six TRBV segments, TRBV5-6, TRBV5-1 and TRBV20-1 among them, were found more frequent in patients than controls.

Germline V gives CDR1 SGHRS, CDR2 YFSETQ. V was clipped by 4 bases and J by 0 bases, with 25 bases between them. There are 20 residues in the CDR3. Concerning this clonotype: Antigen: not known.

Unique molecular identifiers had been added to the TCR beta cDNA libraries. Input of roughly 0.9 to 11 million T cells yielded 550,000 or so cDNA molecules. TCRdb independently ran MiXCR on the PCR reads; one entry per CDR3 protein. The table records some 700,000 distinct CDR3 sequences, approximately 59% of them present only once. The chain couples TRBV5-1 to TRBJ2-2, with a possible D match to TRBD1 (5 bases). Sequencing was done on a sample of blood. This TCR was sampled from a girl aged 2 to 10 with multiple sclerosis. The CDR3 DNA reads as TGCGCCAGCAGCCCCGACAGCGTTTTACCAACGTTCGCGAACACCGGGGAGCTGTTTTTT. Protein: CASSPDSVLPTFANTGELFF.